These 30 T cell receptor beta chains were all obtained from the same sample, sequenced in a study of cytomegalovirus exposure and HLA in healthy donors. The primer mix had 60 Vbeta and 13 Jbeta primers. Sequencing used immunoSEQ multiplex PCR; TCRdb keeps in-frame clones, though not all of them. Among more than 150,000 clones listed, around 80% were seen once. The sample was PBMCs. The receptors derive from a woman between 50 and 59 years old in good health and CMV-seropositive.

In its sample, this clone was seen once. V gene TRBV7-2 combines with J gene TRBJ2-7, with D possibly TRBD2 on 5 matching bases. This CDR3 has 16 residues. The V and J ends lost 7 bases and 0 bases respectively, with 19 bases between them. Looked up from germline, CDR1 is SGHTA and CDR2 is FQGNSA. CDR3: CASTRGGALGSYEQYF. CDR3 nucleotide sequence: TGTGCCAGCACCCGAGGAGGAGCTCTGGGCTCCTACGAGCAGTACTTC.

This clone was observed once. The CDR3 region is CASCRDVRTEAFF. The CDR3 nucleotides read TGTGCCAGCTGCCGAGACGTGCGGACTGAAGCTTTCTTT. This rearrangement joins TRBV27 to TRBJ1-1; no clear D gene. Germline CDR1 is MNHEY and CDR2 is SMNVEV (reference sequence). V was trimmed by 8 bases and J by 5 bases, leaving 15 bases between them. This CDR3 contains 13 residues.

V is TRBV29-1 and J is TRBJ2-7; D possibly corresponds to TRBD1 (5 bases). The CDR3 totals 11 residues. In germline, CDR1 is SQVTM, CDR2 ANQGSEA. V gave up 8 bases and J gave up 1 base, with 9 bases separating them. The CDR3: CSPKGSYEQYF. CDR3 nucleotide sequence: TGCAGCCCCAAGGGGTCCTACGAGCAGTACTTC.

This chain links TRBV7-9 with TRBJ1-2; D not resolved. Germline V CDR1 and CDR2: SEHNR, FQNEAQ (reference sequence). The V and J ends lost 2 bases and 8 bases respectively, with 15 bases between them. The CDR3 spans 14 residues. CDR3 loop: CASSLSRGVGGYTF. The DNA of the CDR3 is TGTGCCAGCAGCTTAAGTCGGGGAGTCGGGGGCTACACCTTC. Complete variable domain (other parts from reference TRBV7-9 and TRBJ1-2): DTGVSQNPRHKITKRGQNVTFRCDPISEHNRLYWYRQTLGQGPEFLTYFQNEAQLEKSRLLSDRFSAERPKGSFSTLEIQRTEQGDSAMYLCASSLSRGVGGYTFGSGTRLTVV.

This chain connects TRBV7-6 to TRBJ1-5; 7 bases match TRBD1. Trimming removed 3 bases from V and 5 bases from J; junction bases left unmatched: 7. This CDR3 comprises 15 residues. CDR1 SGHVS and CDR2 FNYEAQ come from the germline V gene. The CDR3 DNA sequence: TGTGCCAGCAGCTTTCGACAGGGAAAGGATCAGCCCCAGCATTTT. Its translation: CASSFRQGKDQPQHF.

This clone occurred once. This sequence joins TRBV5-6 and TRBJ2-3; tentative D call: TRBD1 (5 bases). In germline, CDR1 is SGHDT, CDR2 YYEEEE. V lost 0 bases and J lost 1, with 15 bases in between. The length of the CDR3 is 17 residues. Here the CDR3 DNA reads TGTGCCAGCAGCTTGGCCTTTAGGGGATCTGGCACAGATACGCAGTATTTT. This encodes CASSLAFRGSGTDTQYF.

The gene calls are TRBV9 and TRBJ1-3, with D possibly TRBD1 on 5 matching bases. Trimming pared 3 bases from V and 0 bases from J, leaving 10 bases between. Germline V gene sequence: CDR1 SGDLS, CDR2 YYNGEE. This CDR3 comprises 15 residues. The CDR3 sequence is CASSARDFSGNTIYF. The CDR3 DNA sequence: TGTGCCAGCAGCGCCCGGGACTTCTCTGGAAACACCATATATTTT.

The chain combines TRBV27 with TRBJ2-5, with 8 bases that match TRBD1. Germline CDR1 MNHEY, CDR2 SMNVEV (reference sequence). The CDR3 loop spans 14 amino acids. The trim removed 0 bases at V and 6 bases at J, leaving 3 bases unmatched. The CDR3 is CASSLSDRVQTQYF. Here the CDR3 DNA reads TGTGCCAGCAGTTTATCGGACAGGGTTCAGACCCAGTACTTC.

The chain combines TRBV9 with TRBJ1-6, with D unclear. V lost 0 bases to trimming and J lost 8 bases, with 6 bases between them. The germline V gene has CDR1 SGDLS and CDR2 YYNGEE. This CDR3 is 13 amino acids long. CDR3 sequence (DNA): TGTGCCAGCAGCGTAGGAACAGATTCACCCCTCCACTTT. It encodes CASSVGTDSPLHF.

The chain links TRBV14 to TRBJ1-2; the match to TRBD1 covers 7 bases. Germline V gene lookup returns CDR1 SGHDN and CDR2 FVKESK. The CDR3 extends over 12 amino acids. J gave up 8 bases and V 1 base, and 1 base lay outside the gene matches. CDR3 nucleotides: TGTGCCAGCAGCCAAGGACAGGGCGGCTACACCTTC. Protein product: CASSQGQGGYTF. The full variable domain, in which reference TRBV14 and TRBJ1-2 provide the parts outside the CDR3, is EAGVTQFPSHSVIEKGQTVTLRCDPISGHDNLYWYRRVMGKEIKFLLHFVKESKQDESGMPNNRFLAERTGGTYSTLKVQPAELEDSGVYFCASSQGQGGYTFGSGTRLTVV.

CDR3 loop: CASSLGTGAYEQYF. Here the CDR3 DNA reads TGTGCCAGCAGCTTAGGGACAGGGGCCTACGAGCAGTACTTC. The chain recombines TRBV11-2 with TRBJ2-7, with TRBD1 identical over 9 bases. Germline V gene lookup returns CDR1 SGHAT and CDR2 FQNNGV. This CDR3 comprises 14 residues. V dropped 1 base and J dropped 2; count of bases not matched to a gene: 0.

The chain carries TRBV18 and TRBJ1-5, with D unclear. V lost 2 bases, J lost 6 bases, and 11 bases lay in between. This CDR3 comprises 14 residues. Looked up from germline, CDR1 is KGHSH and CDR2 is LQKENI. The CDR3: CASSPSELSQPQHF. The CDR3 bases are TGTGCCAGCTCACCATCGGAGCTCAGTCAGCCCCAGCATTTT.

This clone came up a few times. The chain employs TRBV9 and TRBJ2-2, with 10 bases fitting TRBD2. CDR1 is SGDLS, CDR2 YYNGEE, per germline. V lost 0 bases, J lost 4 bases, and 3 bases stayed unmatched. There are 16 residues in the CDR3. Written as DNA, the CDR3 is TGTGCCAGCAGCGTAGGAATAGCGGGAGGCACCGGGGAGCTGTTTTTT. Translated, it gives CASSVGIAGGTGELFF.

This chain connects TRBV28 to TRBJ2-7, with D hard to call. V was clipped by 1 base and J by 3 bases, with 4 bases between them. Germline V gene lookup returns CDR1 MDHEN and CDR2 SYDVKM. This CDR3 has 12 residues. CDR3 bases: TGTGCCAGCAGTTTATATAGCTACGAGCAGTACTTC. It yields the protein CASSLYSYEQYF.

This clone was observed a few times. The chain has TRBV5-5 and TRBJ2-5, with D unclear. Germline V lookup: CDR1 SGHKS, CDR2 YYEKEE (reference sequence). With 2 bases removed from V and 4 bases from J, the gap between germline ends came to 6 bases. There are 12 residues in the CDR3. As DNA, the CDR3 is TGTGCCAGCAGCTTTATGTCAGAGACCCAGTACTTC. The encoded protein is CASSFMSETQYF.

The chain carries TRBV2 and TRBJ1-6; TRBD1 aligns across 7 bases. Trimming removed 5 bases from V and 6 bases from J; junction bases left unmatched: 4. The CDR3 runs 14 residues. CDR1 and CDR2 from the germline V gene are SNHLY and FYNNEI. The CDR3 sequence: CASSSGTVNSPLHF. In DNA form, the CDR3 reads TGTGCCAGCAGTTCCGGGACAGTTAATTCACCCCTCCACTTT.

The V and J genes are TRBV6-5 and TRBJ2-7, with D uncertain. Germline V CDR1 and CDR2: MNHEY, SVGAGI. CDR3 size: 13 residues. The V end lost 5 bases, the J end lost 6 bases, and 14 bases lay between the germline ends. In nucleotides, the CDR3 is TGTGCCAGCAGTATCAGAGAGCCGGGCGAGCAGTACTTC. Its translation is CASSIREPGEQYF.

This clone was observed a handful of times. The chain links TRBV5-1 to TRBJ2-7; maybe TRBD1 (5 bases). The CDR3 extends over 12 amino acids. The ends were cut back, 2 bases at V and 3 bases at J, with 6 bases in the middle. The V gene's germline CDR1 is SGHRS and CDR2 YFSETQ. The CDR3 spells CASSLGDYEQYF. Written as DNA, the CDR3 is TGCGCCAGCAGCTTAGGGGACTACGAGCAGTACTTC.

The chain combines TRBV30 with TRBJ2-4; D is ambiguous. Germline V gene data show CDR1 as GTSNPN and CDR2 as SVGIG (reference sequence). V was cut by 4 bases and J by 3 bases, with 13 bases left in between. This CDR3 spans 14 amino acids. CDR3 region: CAWTFENLKNIQYF. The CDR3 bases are TGTGCCTGGACGTTTGAGAATCTCAAAAACATTCAGTACTTC.

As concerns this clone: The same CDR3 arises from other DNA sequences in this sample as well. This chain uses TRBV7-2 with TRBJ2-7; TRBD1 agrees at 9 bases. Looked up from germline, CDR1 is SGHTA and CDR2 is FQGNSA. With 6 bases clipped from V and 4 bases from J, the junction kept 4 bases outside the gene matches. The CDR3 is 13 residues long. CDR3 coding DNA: TGTGCCAGCAGTCCACAGGGGGCATACGAGCAGTACTTC. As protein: CASSPQGAYEQYF.

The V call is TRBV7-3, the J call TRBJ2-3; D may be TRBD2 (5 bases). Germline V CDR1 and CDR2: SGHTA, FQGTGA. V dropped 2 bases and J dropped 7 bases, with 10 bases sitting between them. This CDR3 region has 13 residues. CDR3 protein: CASSLSTRNTQYF. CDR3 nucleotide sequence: TGTGCCAGCAGCTTATCAACTAGGAATACGCAGTATTTT.

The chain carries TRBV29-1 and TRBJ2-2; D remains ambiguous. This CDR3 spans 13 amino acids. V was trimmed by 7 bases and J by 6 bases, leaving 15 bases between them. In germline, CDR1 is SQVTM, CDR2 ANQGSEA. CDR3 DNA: TGCAGCGCCGGGTCAAATTTAGCCGGGGAGCTGTTTTTT. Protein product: CSAGSNLAGELFF.

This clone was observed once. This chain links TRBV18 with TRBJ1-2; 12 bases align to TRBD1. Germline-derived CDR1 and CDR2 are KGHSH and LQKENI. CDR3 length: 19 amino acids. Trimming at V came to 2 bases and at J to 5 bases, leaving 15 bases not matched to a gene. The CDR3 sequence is CASSPDNRDRGPRGYGYTF. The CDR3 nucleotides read TGTGCCAGCTCACCAGATAACCGGGACAGGGGGCCTCGGGGGTATGGCTACACCTTC. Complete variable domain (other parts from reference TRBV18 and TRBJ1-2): NAGVMQNPRHLVRRRGQEARLRCSPMKGHSHVYWYRQLPEEGLKFMVYLQKENIIDESGMPKERFSAEFPKEGPSILRIQQVVRGDSAAYFCASSPDNRDRGPRGYGYTFGSGTRLTVV.

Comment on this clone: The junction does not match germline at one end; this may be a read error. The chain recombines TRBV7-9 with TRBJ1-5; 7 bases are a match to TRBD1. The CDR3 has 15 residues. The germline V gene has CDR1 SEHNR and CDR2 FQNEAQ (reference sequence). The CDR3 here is CSSSLEGGPNQPQHF. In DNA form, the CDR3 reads TGTTCCAGCAGCTTAGAAGGGGGCCCCAATCAGCCCCAGCATTTT.

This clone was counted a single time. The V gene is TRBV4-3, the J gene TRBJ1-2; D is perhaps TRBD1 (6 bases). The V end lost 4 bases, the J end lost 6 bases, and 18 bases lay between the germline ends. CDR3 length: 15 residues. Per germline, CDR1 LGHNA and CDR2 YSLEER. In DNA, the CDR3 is TGCGCCAGCAGCCCGTCAAGGACAGCGGGGAATGGCTACACCTTC. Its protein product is CASSPSRTAGNGYTF.

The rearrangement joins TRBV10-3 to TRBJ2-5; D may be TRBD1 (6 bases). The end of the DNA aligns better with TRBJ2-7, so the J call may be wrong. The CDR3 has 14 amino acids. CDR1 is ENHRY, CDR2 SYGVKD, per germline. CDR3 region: CAISEGQPPYEQYF. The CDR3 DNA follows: TGTGCCATCAGTGAAGGACAGCCTCCCTACGAGCAGTACTTC.

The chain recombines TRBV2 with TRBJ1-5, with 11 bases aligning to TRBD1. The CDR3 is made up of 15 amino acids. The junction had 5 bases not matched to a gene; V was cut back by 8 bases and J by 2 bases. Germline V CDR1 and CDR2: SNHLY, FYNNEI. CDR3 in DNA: TGTGCCAGCCAGGGACAGGGGGTAGGCAATCAGCCCCAGCATTTT. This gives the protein CASQGQGVGNQPQHF.

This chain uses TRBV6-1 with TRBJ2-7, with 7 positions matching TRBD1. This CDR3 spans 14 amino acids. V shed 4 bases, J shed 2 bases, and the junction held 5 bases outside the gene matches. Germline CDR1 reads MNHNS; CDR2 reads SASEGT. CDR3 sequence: CASSVGRGPYEQYF. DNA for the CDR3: TGTGCCAGCAGTGTGGGAAGGGGGCCCTACGAGCAGTACTTC.

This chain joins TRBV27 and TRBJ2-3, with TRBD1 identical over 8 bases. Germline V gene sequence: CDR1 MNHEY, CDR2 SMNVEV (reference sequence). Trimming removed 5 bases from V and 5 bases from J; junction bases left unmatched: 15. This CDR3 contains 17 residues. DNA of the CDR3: TGTGCCAGCAGTAGTTTGCCCGCGGTAGGACAGGGAGATACGCAGTATTTT. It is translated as CASSSLPAVGQGDTQYF.

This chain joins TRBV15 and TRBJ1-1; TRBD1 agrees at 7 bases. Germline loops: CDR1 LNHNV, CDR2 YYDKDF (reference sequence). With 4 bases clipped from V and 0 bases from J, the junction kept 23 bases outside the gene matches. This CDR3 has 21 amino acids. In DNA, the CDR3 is TGTGCCACCAGCAAAGAGGGGGCCTCACCCCCTGAAACTGACATGAACACTGAAGCTTTCTTT. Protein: CATSKEGASPPETDMNTEAFF.